These 17 T cell receptor beta chains originate from one sample sequenced in a study of cytomegalovirus exposure and HLA in healthy donors. It was with 60 Vbeta and 13 Jbeta primers that the PCR ran. Sequencing was performed with immunoSEQ multiplex PCR; in TCRdb, only in-frame clones are kept and a portion is missing. The sample lists over 80,000 clones, 78% seen once, with about 3% in the top ten. The specimen was PBMCs. The origin of the receptors is a woman in her thirties or forties in good health and CMV-seronegative.

The rearrangement links TRBV5-1 to TRBJ1-1; no clear D gene. The CDR3 sequence is 14 residues long. Trimming shortened V by 2 bases and J by 8 bases, and 16 bases separated the two germline ends. The germline V gene encodes CDR1 SGHRS and CDR2 YFSETQ. The CDR3 coding sequence is TGCGCCAGCAGCTTAGGTATCCCTGGGGAGGAAGCTTTCTTT. It is translated as CASSLGIPGEEAFF.

By frequency in the sample, this clone is medium-sized. The rearrangement joins TRBV6-5 to TRBJ2-2; D unclear. The V end was cut by 4 bases, the J end by 5 bases, with 5 bases between. CDR3 size: 12 residues. The germline V gene has CDR1 MNHEY and CDR2 SVGAGI. The CDR3 sequence: CASSSRTGELFF. CDR3 in DNA: TGTGCCAGCAGTTCTCGTACCGGGGAGCTGTTTTTT.

This clone has only one observation. At the DNA level, this CDR3 is encoded by other sequences in the same sample as well. V is TRBV14 and J is TRBJ2-7; 9 positions agree with TRBD2. The germline V gene encodes CDR1 SGHDN and CDR2 FVKESK. This CDR3 has 15 residues. V shed 1 base and J 6 bases; nucleotides not matched to a gene: 7. CDR3 sequence: CASSQVSGSIREQYF. CDR3 sequence (DNA): TGTGCCAGCAGCCAAGTTAGCGGGAGTATTCGCGAGCAGTACTTC.

This clone occurred a few times. The chain recombines TRBV6-1 with TRBJ2-2, with TRBD1 identical over 7 bases. V trimming: 11 bases; J trimming: 3 bases; junction bases outside the gene matches: 6. The CDR3 sequence is 13 residues long. CDR1 is MNHNS and CDR2 is SASEGT in the germline V gene. The chain's CDR3 is CARWDRYTGELFF. The CDR3 DNA reads TGTGCCCGTTGGGACAGATACACCGGGGAGCTGTTTTTT.

Of note for this clone: The junction departs from the called germline gene at one end, perhaps through a read error. This chain joins TRBV7-9 and TRBJ1-2; D ambiguous. This CDR3 region has 16 residues. In germline, CDR1 is SEHNR, CDR2 FQNEAQ (reference sequence). The CDR3 DNA is TGTTCCAGCAGCTGGGAGGTGCGTAGCAGCCCCCATGGCTACACCTTC. This gives the protein CSSSWEVRSSPHGYTF.

Details on this clone: One end of the junction is discordant with germline, which a read error may explain. V usage is TRBV6-5 and J usage is TRBJ2-2, with TRBD1 matching 12 bases. The CDR3 loop spans 16 amino acids. Germline loops: CDR1 MNHEY, CDR2 SVGAGI. The CDR3, as DNA: TGTGCCAGCAGTTACACGGGACAGGGGGCTCCCGGGGAGCTGCTTTTT. It codes for CASSYTGQGAPGELLF.

The chain carries TRBV29-1 and TRBJ2-7; no firm D call. There are 12 residues in the CDR3. The V and J ends lost 0 bases and 3 bases respectively, with 6 bases between them. Germline V gene data show CDR1 as SQVTM and CDR2 as ANQGSEA. As DNA, the CDR3 is TGCAGCGTTGAAGATCTCGTCTACGAGCAGTACTTC. As protein: CSVEDLVYEQYF.

The chain uses TRBV10-3 and TRBJ1-2; TRBD1 might be the D (5 bases). This CDR3 region has 15 residues. Looked up from germline, CDR1 is ENHRY and CDR2 is SYGVKD. V gave up 4 bases and J gave up 0 bases, with 12 bases separating them. In DNA form, the CDR3 reads TGTGCCATCAGTGGGGGCTCGAGAGCTAACTATGGCTACACCTTC. It yields the protein CAISGGSRANYGYTF.

The chain has TRBV14 and TRBJ2-7; D might be TRBD2 (6 bases). CDR1 is SGHDN and CDR2 is FVKESK in the germline V gene. V lost 2 bases, J lost 3 bases, and 20 bases lay in between. CDR3 length equals 17 residues. The CDR3 sequence: CASSQYGMGGMRYEQYF. In DNA, the CDR3 is TGTGCCAGCAGCCAATACGGGATGGGGGGAATGCGCTACGAGCAGTACTTC.

The CDR3 loop is CASSLADTQYF. CDR3 coding DNA: TGTGCCAGCAGCCTCGCGGATACGCAGTATTTT. The chain joins TRBV7-9 to TRBJ2-3; D call uncertain. The germline V gene has CDR1 SEHNR and CDR2 FQNEAQ (reference sequence). V gave up 5 bases and J gave up 6 bases, with 6 bases separating them. The CDR3 length is 11 residues.

Only a few counts were recorded for this clone. The J gene is TRBJ1-4, the V gene TRBV7-9, with D hard to call. The germline gives CDR1 SEHNR, CDR2 FQNEAQ (reference sequence). V lost 7 bases, J lost 8 bases, and 14 bases lay in between. The CDR3 covers 13 residues. As DNA, the CDR3 is TGTGCCAGCACTCGGGTGGGAGGGGAAAAACTGTTTTTT. Its translation: CASTRVGGEKLFF. Combining the CDR3 with reference TRBV7-9 and TRBJ1-4 gives the whole variable domain DTGVSQNPRHKITKRGQNVTFRCDPISEHNRLYWYRQTLGQGPEFLTYFQNEAQLEKSRLLSDRFSAERPKGSFSTLEIQRTEQGDSAMYLCASTRVGGEKLFFGSGTQLSVL.

In its sample, this clone was seen a few times. CDR3 in DNA: TGTGCCAGCAGTGTATACAGGGGGCAAGAGACCCAGTACTTC. It codes for CASSVYRGQETQYF. The V and J genes are TRBV27 and TRBJ2-5, with 8 positions matching TRBD1. CDR3 length: 14 residues. CDR1 is MNHEY, CDR2 SMNVEV, per germline (reference sequence). V was pared by 5 bases and J by 2 bases, with 4 bases of the junction left unmatched.

This chain joins TRBV10-3 and TRBJ2-3; TRBD2 aligns across 7 bases. Looked up from germline, CDR1 is ENHRY and CDR2 is SYGVKD. Trimming took 10 bases from V and 5 from J; bases not matched to a gene: 15. The CDR3 consists of 15 residues. The CDR3 is CASGRVSDRKDTQYF. The CDR3 nucleotides are TGTGCCAGCGGGAGAGTAAGCGATCGAAAAGATACGCAGTATTTT.

J is TRBJ2-3 and V is TRBV19, with TRBD2 identical over 7 bases. This CDR3 has 14 amino acids. Trimming at V came to 5 bases and at J to 3 bases, leaving 5 bases not matched to a gene. Per germline, CDR1 LNHDA and CDR2 SQIVND (reference sequence). The CDR3 DNA is TGTGCCAGTAGTTGGGCTAGCGGAACAGATACGCAGTATTTT. Translated, it gives CASSWASGTDTQYF.

The rearrangement joins TRBV29-1 to TRBJ1-2; 8 bases are a match to TRBD1. Trimming at V came to 5 bases and at J to 3 bases, leaving 5 bases not matched to a gene. Germline V gives CDR1 SQVTM, CDR2 ANQGSEA. CDR3 length equals 13 residues. CDR3 region: CSVPRGLYYGYTF. CDR3 DNA sequence: TGCAGCGTTCCCAGGGGGCTCTACTATGGCTACACCTTC.

About this clone itself: Sequence at one end of the junction differs from germline and may be a read error. This chain joins TRBV27 and TRBJ2-3, with TRBD1 as a possible D gene (5 bases). The germline V gene encodes CDR1 MNHEY and CDR2 SMNVEV (reference sequence). The CDR3 sequence is 16 residues long. The CDR3: CASSPLKFRAPDAQYF. The CDR3 bases are TGTGCCAGCAGTCCCTTAAAGTTCAGGGCCCCAGATGCGCAGTATTTT.

V is TRBV6-5 and J is TRBJ2-3, with D hard to call. The CDR3 contains 15 residues. CDR1 MNHEY and CDR2 SVGAGI come from the germline V gene. Trimming cost V 6 bases and J 4 bases, with 17 bases left between them. In nucleotides, the CDR3 is TGTGCCAGCAGGCCCACTAATCTCGGGTCAGATACGCAGTATTTT. Its translation is CASRPTNLGSDTQYF.